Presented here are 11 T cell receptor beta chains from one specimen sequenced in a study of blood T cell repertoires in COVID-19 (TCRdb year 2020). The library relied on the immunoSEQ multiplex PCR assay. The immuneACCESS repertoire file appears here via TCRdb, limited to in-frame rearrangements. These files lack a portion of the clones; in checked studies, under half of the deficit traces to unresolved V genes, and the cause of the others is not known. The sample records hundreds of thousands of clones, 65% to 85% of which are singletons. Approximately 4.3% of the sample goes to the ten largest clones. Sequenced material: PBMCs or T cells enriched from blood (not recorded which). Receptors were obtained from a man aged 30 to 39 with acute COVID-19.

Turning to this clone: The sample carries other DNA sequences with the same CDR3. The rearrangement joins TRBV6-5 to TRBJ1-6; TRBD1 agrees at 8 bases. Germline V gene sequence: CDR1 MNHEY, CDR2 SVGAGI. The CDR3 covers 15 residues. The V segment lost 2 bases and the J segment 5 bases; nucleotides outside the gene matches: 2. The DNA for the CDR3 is TGTGCCAGCAGTTACGGGACAGGTGATAATTCACCCCTCCACTTT. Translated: CASSYGTGDNSPLHF.

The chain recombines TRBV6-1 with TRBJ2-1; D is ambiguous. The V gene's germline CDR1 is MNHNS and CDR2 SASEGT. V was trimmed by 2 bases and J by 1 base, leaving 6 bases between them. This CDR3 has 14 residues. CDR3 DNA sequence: TGTGCCAGCAGTGAACTTCAGTCCTACAATGAGCAGTTCTTC. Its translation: CASSELQSYNEQFF.

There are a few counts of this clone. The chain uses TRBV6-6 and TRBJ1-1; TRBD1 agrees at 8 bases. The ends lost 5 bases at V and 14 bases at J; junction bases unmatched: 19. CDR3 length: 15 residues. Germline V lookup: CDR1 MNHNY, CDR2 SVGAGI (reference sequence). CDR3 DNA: TGTGCCAGCAGTCCGACCCCAGACAGGGGAAAATACTTCTTCTTT. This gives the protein CASSPTPDRGKYFFF.

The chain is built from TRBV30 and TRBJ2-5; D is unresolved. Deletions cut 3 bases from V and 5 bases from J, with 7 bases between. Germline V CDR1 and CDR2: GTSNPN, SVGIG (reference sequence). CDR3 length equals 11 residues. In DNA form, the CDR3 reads TGTGCCTGGAGAGATCGGGAGACCCAGTACTTC. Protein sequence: CAWRDRETQYF.

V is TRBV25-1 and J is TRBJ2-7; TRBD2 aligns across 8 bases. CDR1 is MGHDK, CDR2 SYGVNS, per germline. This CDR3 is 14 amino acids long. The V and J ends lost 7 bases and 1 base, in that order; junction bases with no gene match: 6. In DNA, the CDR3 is TGTGCCAGCATTTCGGGGGGGGCTTCCTACGAGCAGTACTTC. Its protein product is CASISGGASYEQYF.

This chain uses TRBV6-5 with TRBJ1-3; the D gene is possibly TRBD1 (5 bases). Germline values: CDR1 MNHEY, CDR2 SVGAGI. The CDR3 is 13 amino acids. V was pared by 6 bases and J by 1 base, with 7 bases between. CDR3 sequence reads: CASRQVSGNTIYF. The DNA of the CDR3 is TGTGCCAGCAGACAGGTGTCTGGAAACACCATATATTTT.

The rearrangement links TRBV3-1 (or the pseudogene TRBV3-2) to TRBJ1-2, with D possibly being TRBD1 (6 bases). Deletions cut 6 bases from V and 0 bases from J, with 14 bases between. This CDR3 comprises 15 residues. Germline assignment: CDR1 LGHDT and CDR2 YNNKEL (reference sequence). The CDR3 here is CASSQRTASNYGYTF. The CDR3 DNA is TGTGCCAGCAGTCAACGGACAGCCTCTAACTATGGCTACACCTTC.

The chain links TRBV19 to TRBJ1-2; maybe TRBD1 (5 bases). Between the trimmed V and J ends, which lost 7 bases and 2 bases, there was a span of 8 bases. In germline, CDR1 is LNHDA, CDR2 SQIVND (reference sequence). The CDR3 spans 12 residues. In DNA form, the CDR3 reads TGTGCCAGTAAACAGGTGAACTATGGCTACACCTTC. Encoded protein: CASKQVNYGYTF.

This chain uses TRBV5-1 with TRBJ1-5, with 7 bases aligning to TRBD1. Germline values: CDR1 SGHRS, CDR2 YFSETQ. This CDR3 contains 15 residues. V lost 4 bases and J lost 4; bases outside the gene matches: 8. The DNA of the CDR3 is TGCGCCAGCAGCCTCCGCCCAGGGGGAAATCAGCCCCAGCATTTT. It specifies CASSLRPGGNQPQHF. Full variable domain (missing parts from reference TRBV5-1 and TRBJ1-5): KAGVTQTPRYLIKTRGQQVTLSCSPISGHRSVSWYQQTPGQGLQFLFEYFSETQRNKGNFPGRFSGRQFSNSRSEMNVSTLELGDSALYLCASSLRPGGNQPQHFGDGTRLSIL.

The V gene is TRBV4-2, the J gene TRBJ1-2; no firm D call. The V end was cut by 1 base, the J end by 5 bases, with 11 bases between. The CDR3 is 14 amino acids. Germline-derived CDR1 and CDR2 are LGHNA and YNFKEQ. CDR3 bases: TGTGCCAGCAGCCAAGTTACTCCCGAATATGGCTACACCTTC. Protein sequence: CASSQVTPEYGYTF.

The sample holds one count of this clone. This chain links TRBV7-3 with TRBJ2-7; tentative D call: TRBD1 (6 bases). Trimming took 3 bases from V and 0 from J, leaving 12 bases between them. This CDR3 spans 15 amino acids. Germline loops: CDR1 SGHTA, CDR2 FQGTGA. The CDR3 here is CASSFATGPSYEQYF. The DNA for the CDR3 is TGTGCCAGCAGCTTTGCTACAGGGCCCTCCTACGAGCAGTACTTC.